These 15 T cell receptor beta chains were all obtained from the same sample, sequenced in a study of identical twins. TCRdb re-called the 5' RACE reads through MiXCR, storing one row per CDR3 protein. In the table there are approximately 230,000 distinct CDR3 sequences, about an eighth of which are singletons. The sequenced material came from memory (CD45RO+) T cells sorted from blood. The source is a woman aged 18-29 years in good health.

This clonotype was seen ten or more times. The chain recombines TRBV27 with TRBJ2-6; no firm D call. Germline V gene data show CDR1 as MNHEY and CDR2 as SMNVEV (reference sequence). The CDR3 has 15 residues. V dropped 3 bases and J dropped 0 bases, with 6 bases sitting between them. CDR3 sequence reads: CASSFGLSGANVLTF. CDR3 in DNA: TGTGCCAGCAGTTTTGGCCTCTCTGGGGCCAACGTCCTGACTTTC.

This rearrangement joins TRBV11-2 to TRBJ2-3, with 9 bases matching TRBD2. Trimming removed 2 bases from V and 2 bases from J; junction bases left unmatched: 5. This CDR3 is 16 amino acids long. Germline-derived CDR1 and CDR2 are SGHAT and FQNNGV. The chain's CDR3 is CASSLTLAGITDTQYF. CDR3 DNA sequence: TGTGCCAGCAGCTTAACGCTAGCGGGAATCACAGATACGCAGTATTTT.

This clonotype was seen once. The gene calls are TRBV2 and TRBJ2-5; the D call may be TRBD1 or TRBD2 (5 bases each). The CDR3 has 10 residues. Trimming cost V 8 bases and J 5 bases, with 6 bases left between them. Germline CDR1 is SNHLY and CDR2 is FYNNEI. The chain's CDR3 is CASWGETQYF. The CDR3 bases are TGTGCCAGCTGGGGGGAGACCCAGTACTTC.

This clonotype was recorded a few times. The chain has TRBV29-1 and TRBJ2-1; 9 nucleotides agree with TRBD2. The CDR3 runs to 15 residues. V lost 4 bases, J lost 2 bases, and 6 bases stayed unmatched. Germline V CDR1 and CDR2: SQVTM, ANQGSEA. The CDR3 nucleotides read TGCAGCGTTGCTTCCTCTAGCGGGGCCTACAATGAGCAGTTCTTC. Amino acid sequence: CSVASSSGAYNEQFF.

The rearrangement uses TRBV3-1 and TRBJ2-6, with no clear D. The CDR3 length is 15 residues. The germline V and J ends were trimmed by 4 bases and 3 bases, with 10 bases remaining between them. In germline, CDR1 is LGHDT, CDR2 YNNKEL (reference sequence). CDR3 DNA: TGTGCCAGCAGCCGCAAGAACTTTGGGGCCAACGTCCTGACTTTC. Protein product: CASSRKNFGANVLTF.

This clonotype was seen more than once but under ten times. This chain joins TRBV7-9 and TRBJ1-5; D not resolved. Germline V gene data show CDR1 as SEHNR and CDR2 as FQNEAQ (reference sequence). The V gene lost 1 base and the J gene lost 6 bases, with 4 bases spanning the gap. CDR3 length equals 12 residues. The CDR3 sequence: CASSLDSQPQHF. CDR3 bases: TGTGCCAGCAGCTTAGATAGTCAGCCCCAGCATTTT.

This clonotype turned up a few times. The CDR3 protein is CSARGALADNEQFF. The CDR3 bases are TGCAGTGCTAGAGGGGCCCTAGCGGACAATGAGCAGTTCTTC. The rearrangement uses TRBV20-1 and TRBJ2-1; 7 nucleotides align to TRBD2. Germline-derived CDR1 and CDR2 are DFQATT and SNEGSKA (reference sequence). Losses at the gene ends were 1 base for V and 5 bases for J; bases not matched to a gene: 5. CDR3 size: 14 residues.

This clonotype was detected only a few times. The genes are TRBV7-9 and TRBJ1-4; TRBD1 might be the D (5 bases). V lost 8 bases to trimming and J lost 7 bases, with 11 bases between them. The germline V gene has CDR1 SEHNR and CDR2 FQNEAQ (reference sequence). This CDR3 contains 12 residues. This CDR3 is CASGDQGEKLFF. CDR3 nucleotides: TGTGCCAGCGGGGACCAGGGTGAAAAACTGTTTTTT.

This clonotype was counted ten times or more. The chain couples TRBV5-1 to TRBJ2-3; D is undetermined. This CDR3 has 12 residues. Trimming stripped 4 bases from V and 5 bases from J, with 8 bases between. The germline V gene encodes CDR1 SGHRS and CDR2 YFSETQ. This CDR3 is CASSRRRDTQYF. The CDR3 bases are TGCGCCAGCAGCCGCCGAAGAGATACGCAGTATTTT.

This clonotype was detected a few times. The V call is TRBV7-2, the J call TRBJ1-5, with unresolved D. Germline lookup yields CDR1 SGHTA and CDR2 FQGNSA. The CDR3 contains 14 residues. V lost 1 base and J lost 4, with 8 bases in between. The CDR3 is CASSLGISNQPQHF. DNA of the CDR3: TGTGCCAGCAGCTTAGGGATATCAAATCAGCCCCAGCATTTT.

There are a few counts of this clonotype. The chain is built from TRBV6-5 and TRBJ1-3; D is ambiguous. The CDR3 has 17 residues. The germline V gene has CDR1 MNHEY and CDR2 SVGAGI. With 4 bases removed from V and 0 bases from J, the gap between germline ends came to 16 bases. CDR3 loop: CASSSPLDRNSGNTIYF. The CDR3 nucleotides read TGTGCCAGCAGTTCCCCTCTTGACCGAAACTCTGGAAACACCATATATTTT.

This clonotype was found a few times. This rearrangement joins TRBV6-6 to TRBJ2-1; D is perhaps TRBD1 (6 bases). Deletions cut 10 bases from V and 5 bases from J, with 12 bases between. Germline values: CDR1 MNHNY, CDR2 SVGAGI (reference sequence). This CDR3 has 12 residues. DNA of the CDR3: TGTGCCACCTTGACAGGTCACAATGAGCAGTTCTTC. As protein: CATLTGHNEQFF.

The chain couples TRBV7-2 to TRBJ1-1; 7 bases are shared with TRBD1. With 3 bases clipped from V and 11 bases from J, the junction kept 9 bases outside the gene matches. This CDR3 has 13 amino acids. Germline-derived CDR1 and CDR2 are SGHTA and FQGNSA. The CDR3 coding sequence is TGTGCCAGCAGCTTGGTACGGACAGGCGCCGCTTTCTTT. Translated: CASSLVRTGAAFF.

This clonotype was seen more than once but under ten times. The V call is TRBV20-1, the J call TRBJ2-1; TRBD2 matches at 7 bases. CDR1 DFQATT and CDR2 SNEGSKA come from the germline V gene (reference sequence). The length of the CDR3 is 14 residues. Unmatched junction bases numbered 7, after V lost 4 bases and J lost 4 bases. The CDR3 DNA reads as TGCAGTGCTATGGGACTACCTTCATACAATGAGCAGTTCTTC. This translates into CSAMGLPSYNEQFF.

The chain recombines TRBV7-9 with TRBJ2-5, with a tentative D call TRBD1 (6 bases). Trimming removed 1 base from V and 5 bases from J, with 17 bases in between. The germline CDR1 and CDR2 sequences are SEHNR and FQNEAQ (reference sequence). The CDR3 length is 16 residues. CDR3 in DNA: TGTGCCAGCAGCTTAGGGTCCTTGGGGGCGCAGGAGACCCAGTACTTC. Encoded protein: CASSLGSLGAQETQYF.